The clone carrying this T cell receptor (beta chain) was detected many times. The source of the sample is a study of patients and donors after allogeneic stem cell transplantation. TCRdb ran MiXCR on the RT-PCR reads and lists one entry per CDR3 protein. Of about a million distinct CDR3 sequences in the sample, more than 15% are singletons; the top ten hold 5.5% to 6.5%. The TCR was taken from a human donor who was either an allogeneic HSCT recipient or a stem cell or donor lymphocyte infusion donor (not recorded which). It is not recorded whose cells these are; they may come from a transplant donor. Specimen: blood, either unsorted or a sorted T cell fraction (not recorded which).

Here the CDR3 reads CSANSGGVDNEQFF. The CDR3 region has the DNA TGCAGTGCTAATAGCGGGGGGGTGGACAATGAGCAGTTCTTC. The gene calls are TRBV20-1 and TRBJ2-1; 11 bases match TRBD2. Germline V gene data show CDR1 as DFQATT and CDR2 as SNEGSKA (reference sequence). Unmatched junction bases numbered 4, after V lost 4 bases and J lost 5 bases. The CDR3 spans 14 residues.